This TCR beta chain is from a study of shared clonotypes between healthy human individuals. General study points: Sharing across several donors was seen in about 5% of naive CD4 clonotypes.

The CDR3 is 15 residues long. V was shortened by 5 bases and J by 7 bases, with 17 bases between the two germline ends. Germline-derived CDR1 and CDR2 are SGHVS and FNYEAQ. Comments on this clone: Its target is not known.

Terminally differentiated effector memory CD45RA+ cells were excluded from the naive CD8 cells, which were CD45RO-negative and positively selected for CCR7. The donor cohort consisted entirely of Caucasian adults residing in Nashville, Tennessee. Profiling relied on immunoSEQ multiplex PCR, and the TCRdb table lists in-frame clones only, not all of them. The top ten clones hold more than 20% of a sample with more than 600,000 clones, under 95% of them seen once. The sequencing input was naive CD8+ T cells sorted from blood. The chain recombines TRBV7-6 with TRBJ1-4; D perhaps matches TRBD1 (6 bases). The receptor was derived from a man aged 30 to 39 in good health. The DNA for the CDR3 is TGTGCCAGCAGCCCTAGGCGGGGGCGCGGTGAAAAACTGTTTTTT. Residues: CASSPRRGRGEKLFF.